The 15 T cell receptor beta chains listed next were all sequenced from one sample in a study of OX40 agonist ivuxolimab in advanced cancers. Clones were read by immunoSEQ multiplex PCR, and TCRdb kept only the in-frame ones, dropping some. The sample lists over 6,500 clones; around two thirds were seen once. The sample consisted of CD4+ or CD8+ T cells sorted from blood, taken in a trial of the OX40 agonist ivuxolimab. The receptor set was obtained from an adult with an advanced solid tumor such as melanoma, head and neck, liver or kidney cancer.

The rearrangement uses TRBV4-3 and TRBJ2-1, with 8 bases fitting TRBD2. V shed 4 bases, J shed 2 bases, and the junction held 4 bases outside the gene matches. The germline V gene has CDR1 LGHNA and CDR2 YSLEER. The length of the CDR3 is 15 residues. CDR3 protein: CASSPERGTYNEQFF. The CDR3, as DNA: TGCGCCAGCAGCCCAGAGCGGGGGACCTACAATGAGCAGTTCTTC.

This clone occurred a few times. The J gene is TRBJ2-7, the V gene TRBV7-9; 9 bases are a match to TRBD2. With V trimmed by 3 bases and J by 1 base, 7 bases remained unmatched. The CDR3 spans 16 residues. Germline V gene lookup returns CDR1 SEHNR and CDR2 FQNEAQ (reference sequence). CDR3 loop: CASSFNVREGSYEQYF. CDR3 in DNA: TGTGCCAGCAGCTTCAACGTGCGGGAGGGGTCCTACGAGCAGTACTTC. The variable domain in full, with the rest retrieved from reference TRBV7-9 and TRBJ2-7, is DTGVSQNPRHKITKRGQNVTFRCDPISEHNRLYWYRQTLGQGPEFLTYFQNEAQLEKSRLLSDRFSAERPKGSFSTLEIQRTEQGDSAMYLCASSFNVREGSYEQYFGPGTRLTVT.

CDR3 bases: TGTGCCAGCAGCTTGGCGGGGAGTTCCTACGAGCAGTACTTC. Its translation: CASSLAGSSYEQYF. The genes are TRBV5-4 and TRBJ2-7; D possibly corresponds to TRBD2 (5 bases). Per the germline V gene, CDR1 is SGHNT and CDR2 is YYREEE (reference sequence). The CDR3 consists of 14 residues. The ends were cut back, 0 bases at V and 1 base at J, with 8 bases in the middle.

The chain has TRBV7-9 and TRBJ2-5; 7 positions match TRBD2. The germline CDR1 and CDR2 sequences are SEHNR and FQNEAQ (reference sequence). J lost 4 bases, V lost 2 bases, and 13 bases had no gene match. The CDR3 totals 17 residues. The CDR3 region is CASSLNGHLAATETQYF. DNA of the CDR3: TGTGCCAGCAGCTTAAATGGCCATCTAGCGGCCACAGAGACCCAGTACTTC.

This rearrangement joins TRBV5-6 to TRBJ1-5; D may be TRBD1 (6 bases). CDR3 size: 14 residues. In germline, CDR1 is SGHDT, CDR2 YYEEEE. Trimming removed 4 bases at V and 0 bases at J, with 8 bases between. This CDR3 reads CASSAGDSNQPQHF. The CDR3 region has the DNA TGTGCCAGCAGCGCAGGGGATAGCAATCAGCCCCAGCATTTT. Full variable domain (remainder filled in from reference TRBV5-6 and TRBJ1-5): DAGVTQSPTHLIKTRGQQVTLRCSPKSGHDTVSWYQQALGQGPQFIFQYYEEEERQRGNFPDRFSGHQFPNYSSELNVNALLLGDSALYLCASSAGDSNQPQHFGDGTRLSIL.

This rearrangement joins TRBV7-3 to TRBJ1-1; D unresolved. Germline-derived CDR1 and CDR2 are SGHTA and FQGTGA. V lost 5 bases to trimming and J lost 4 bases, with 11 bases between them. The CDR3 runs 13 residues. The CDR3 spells CASSPAPGTEAFF. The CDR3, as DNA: TGTGCCAGCAGCCCCGCCCCGGGCACTGAAGCTTTCTTT.

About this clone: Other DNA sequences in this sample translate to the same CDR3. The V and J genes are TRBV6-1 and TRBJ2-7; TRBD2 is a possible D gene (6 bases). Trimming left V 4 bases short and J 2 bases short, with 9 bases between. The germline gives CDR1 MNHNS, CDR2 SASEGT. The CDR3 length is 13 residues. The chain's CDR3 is CASSGGEAYEQYF. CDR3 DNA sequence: TGTGCCAGCAGTGGAGGGGAGGCCTACGAGCAGTACTTC.

The CDR3 coding sequence is TGTGCCAGCAGCAGCGGGCTTCCCTACGAGCAGTACTTC. It is translated as CASSSGLPYEQYF. V and J are TRBV7-3 and TRBJ2-7, with D possibly being TRBD2 (6 bases). Trimming pared 5 bases from V and 2 bases from J, leaving 10 bases between. The CDR3 spans 13 residues. Germline V gene lookup returns CDR1 SGHTA and CDR2 FQGTGA.

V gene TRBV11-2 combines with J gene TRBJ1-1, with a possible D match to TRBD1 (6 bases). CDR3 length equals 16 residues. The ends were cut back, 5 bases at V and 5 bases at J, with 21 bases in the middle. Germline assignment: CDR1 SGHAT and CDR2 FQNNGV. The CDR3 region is CASSLSGRGGTTEAFF. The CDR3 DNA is TGTGCCAGCAGCCTCTCGGGCAGGGGAGGAACAACTGAAGCTTTCTTT.

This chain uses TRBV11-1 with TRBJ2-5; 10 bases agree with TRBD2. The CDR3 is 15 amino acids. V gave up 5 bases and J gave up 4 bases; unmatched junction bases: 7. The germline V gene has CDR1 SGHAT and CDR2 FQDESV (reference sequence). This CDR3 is CASSPGLAERETQYF. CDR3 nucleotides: TGTGCCAGCAGCCCTGGACTAGCGGAGAGAGAGACCCAGTACTTC.

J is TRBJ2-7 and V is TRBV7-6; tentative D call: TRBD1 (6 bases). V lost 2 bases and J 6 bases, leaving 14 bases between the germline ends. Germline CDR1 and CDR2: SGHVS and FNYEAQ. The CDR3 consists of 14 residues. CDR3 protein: CASSLQGGGGEQYF. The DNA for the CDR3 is TGTGCCAGCAGCTTACAGGGTGGGGGCGGCGAGCAGTACTTC. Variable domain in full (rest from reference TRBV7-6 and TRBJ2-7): GAGVSQSPRYKVTKRGQDVALRCDPISGHVSLYWYRQALGQGPEFLTYFNYEAQQDKSGLPNDRFSAERPEGSISTLTIQRTEQRDSAMYRCASSLQGGGGEQYFGPGTRLTVT.

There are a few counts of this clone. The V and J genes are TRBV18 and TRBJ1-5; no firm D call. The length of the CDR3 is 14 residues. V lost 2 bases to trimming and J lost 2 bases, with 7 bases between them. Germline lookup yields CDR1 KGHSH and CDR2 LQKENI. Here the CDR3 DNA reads TGTGCCAGCTCACCAGGGTTAGGCAATCAGCCCCAGCATTTT. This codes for CASSPGLGNQPQHF.

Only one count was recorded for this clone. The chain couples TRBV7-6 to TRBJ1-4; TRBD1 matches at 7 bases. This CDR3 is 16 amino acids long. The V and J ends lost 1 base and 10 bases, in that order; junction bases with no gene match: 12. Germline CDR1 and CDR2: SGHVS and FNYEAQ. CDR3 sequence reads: CASSLEGGEGGGKLFF. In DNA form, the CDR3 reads TGTGCCAGCAGCTTAGAAGGGGGCGAAGGAGGAGGAAAACTGTTTTTT.

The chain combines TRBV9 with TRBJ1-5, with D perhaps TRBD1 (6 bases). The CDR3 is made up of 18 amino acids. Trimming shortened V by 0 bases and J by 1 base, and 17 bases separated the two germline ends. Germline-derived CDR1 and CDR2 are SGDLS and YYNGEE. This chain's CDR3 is CASSVVGGRGGSNQPQHF. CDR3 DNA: TGTGCCAGCAGCGTAGTAGGGGGTCGTGGTGGGAGCAATCAGCCCCAGCATTTT.

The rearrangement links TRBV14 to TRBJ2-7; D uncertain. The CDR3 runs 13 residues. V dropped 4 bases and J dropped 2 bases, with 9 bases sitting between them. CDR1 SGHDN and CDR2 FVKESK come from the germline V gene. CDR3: CASSLFYTYEQYF. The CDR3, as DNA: TGTGCCAGCAGCCTCTTTTATACCTACGAGCAGTACTTC.